The clone carrying this T cell receptor (beta chain) came up many times. Its antigen remains unidentified. The entry originates in a study of T-cell memory formation after mild COVID-19. TCRdb analysed the 5' RACE reads with MiXCR anew, one entry per CDR3 protein. The sample lists approximately 250,000 distinct CDR3 sequences, over 15% occurring once. CDR3 length: 16 residues. The germline V gene has CDR1 SGHRS and CDR2 YFSETQ. V trimming: 2 bases; J trimming: 0 bases; junction bases outside the gene matches: 5. Study-level points and caveats: Pre-infection memory showed some responding clones, and this suggested that cross-reactive memory joined. Clones shrinking from day 15 to 85 showed even CD4/CD8 mixes; later expanders tilted CD4+. Among clones peaking at day 37 in the second wave, SARS-CoV-2 specificity remained unconfirmed.

The receptor's source is a man aged 18-30 years who had mild COVID-19 (a few samples of this study predate the infection). Cell type and time point are not known. The chain has TRBV5-1 and TRBJ2-4, with TRBD1 identical over 7 bases. The source material was PBMCs or a T cell subset sorted from them (not recorded which). CDR3 in amino acids: CASSLGGQLAKNIQYF. In nucleotides, the CDR3 is TGCGCCAGCAGCTTAGGGGGACAGCTAGCCAAAAACATTCAGTACTTC.